This T cell receptor (beta chain) was observed in a study of T cells in Graves' hyperthyroidism and ophthalmopathy. Overall study findings and caveats: The model forecast ophthalmopathy, anticipating it by a median approximately 6.1 months before onset. Using 13 V-J features, a model discriminated ophthalmopathy from stable hyperthyroidism.

Orbital computed tomography, thyroid ultrasound, serum thyroxine and TRAb, and clinical symptoms together informed the diagnoses. It was 8.5 to 10 ml of fresh peripheral blood that supplied the PBMCs. There are many counts of this clonotype. What it recognizes is unknown. With 7 bases removed from V and 3 bases from J, the gap between germline ends came to 18 bases. Germline V CDR1 and CDR2: SQVTM, ANQGSEA. The CDR3 runs to 14 residues. The CDR3 regions of TCR beta were amplified from RNA transcripts. First-round RT-PCR of the TCR CDR3 relied on the HTBI primer set. A single record per CDR3 protein comes from TCRdb applying MiXCR to the multiplex PCR reads. The repertoire includes around 280,000 distinct CDR3 sequences, roughly 14% of them detected once, and 7.5% to 8% sits in the top ten.

This TCR derives from a woman in her twenties or thirties with Graves' hyperthyroidism that later progressed to Graves' ophthalmopathy. The chain couples TRBV29-1 to TRBJ1-2; D remains unclear. The sample comprised blood. As DNA, the CDR3 is TGCAGCGCGGACCTGGACGGCCGATACTATGGCTACACCTTC. It encodes CSADLDGRYYGYTF.